The next 6 T cell receptor beta chains were all read from a single sample in a study of early T cells in non-severe SARS-CoV-2 infection. TCRdb used MiXCR to reprocess the 5' RACE reads, holding one entry per CDR3 protein. This sample has some 58,000 distinct CDR3 sequences, with around 14% found just once. The sequencing input was whole blood. The receptors stem from an adult who was a healthcare worker with PCR-confirmed SARS-CoV-2 infection or an uninfected control (not recorded which).

This chain connects TRBV5-1 to TRBJ2-7; 12 nucleotides agree with TRBD2. CDR1 is SGHRS and CDR2 is YFSETQ in the germline V gene. This CDR3 is built from 16 residues. The V and J ends lost 4 bases and 0 bases, in that order; junction bases with no gene match: 5. The CDR3 nucleotides are TGCGCCAGCAGCCTGACTAGCGGGGGTTTCTCCTACGAGCAGTACTTC. Protein: CASSLTSGGFSYEQYF. The full variable domain, its missing parts supplied by reference TRBV5-1 and TRBJ2-7, is KAGVTQTPRYLIKTRGQQVTLSCSPISGHRSVSWYQQTPGQGLQFLFEYFSETQRNKGNFPGRFSGRQFSNSRSEMNVSTLELGDSALYLCASSLTSGGFSYEQYFGPGTRLTVT.

This clonotype has only a few counts. The gene calls are TRBV15 and TRBJ1-4; the D gene is possibly TRBD1 (6 bases). Between the trimmed V and J ends, which lost 5 bases and 8 bases, there was a span of 15 bases. The CDR3 consists of 14 residues. Germline CDR1 and CDR2: LNHNV and YYDKDF (reference sequence). This chain's CDR3 is CATSRGGGVEKLFF. In DNA form, the CDR3 reads TGTGCCACCAGCCGAGGGGGTGGTGTAGAAAAACTGTTTTTT.

V usage is TRBV6-5 and J usage is TRBJ2-1; TRBD1 is a possible D gene (7 bases). This CDR3 region has 15 residues. The germline CDR1 and CDR2 sequences are MNHEY and SVGAGI. With 4 bases removed from V and 12 bases from J, the gap between germline ends came to 22 bases. In DNA, the CDR3 is TGTGCCAGCAGTTCGCGGGACAGCGGGTCAGGCGGGCAGTTCTTC. Its translation is CASSSRDSGSGGQFF.

The chain uses TRBV7-2 and TRBJ2-7; D gene uncertain. V shed 4 bases and J shed 2 bases, with 9 bases lying between them. The CDR3 runs to 13 residues. Germline CDR1 SGHTA, CDR2 FQGNSA. CDR3: CASSWTEPYEQYF. Written as DNA, the CDR3 is TGTGCCAGCAGCTGGACGGAACCCTACGAGCAGTACTTC.

This clonotype was counted many times. J is TRBJ2-2 and V is TRBV10-2; D is undetermined. This CDR3 is built from 16 residues. Per the germline V gene, CDR1 is WSHSY and CDR2 is SAAADI. V lost 3 bases and J lost 1, with 12 bases in between. The CDR3 DNA follows: TGCGCCAGCAGTGACTACCTGTCAGGGAACACCGGGGAGCTGTTTTTT. Its protein is CASSDYLSGNTGELFF.

This clonotype occurred a few times. V gene TRBV25-1 combines with J gene TRBJ2-1; D may be TRBD2 (6 bases). The CDR3 is 15 residues long. CDR1 is MGHDK and CDR2 is SYGVNS in the germline V gene. Trimming pared 7 bases from V and 8 bases from J, leaving 21 bases between. The CDR3 DNA follows: TGTGCCAGCACAGCCGCCTCGGGGGTCAGCGATGAGCAGTTCTTC. Translating gives CASTAASGVSDEQFF.